Presented here are 10 T cell receptor beta chains from one specimen sequenced in a study of blood T cell repertoires in COVID-19. The data were produced by immunoSEQ multiplex PCR, yet TCRdb's version contains in-frame clones alone and is incomplete. The data contain under 40,000 clones, 80% to 95% of them singletons. Sequenced input: peripheral blood. These receptors were taken from a male donor with active COVID-19.

The chain has TRBV27 and TRBJ1-2; no firm D call. The V gene's germline CDR1 is MNHEY and CDR2 SMNVEV (reference sequence). Deletions cut 0 bases from V and 4 bases from J, with 12 bases between. The CDR3 has 15 amino acids. For the CDR3, the DNA is TGTGCCAGCAGTTTATCGGGCAGATCAACCTATGGCTACACCTTC. Its protein product is CASSLSGRSTYGYTF.

The rearrangement links TRBV6-6 to TRBJ1-2; D is possibly TRBD1 (6 bases). The CDR3 contains 12 residues. Trimming took 5 bases from V and 7 from J, leaving 11 bases between them. Germline V gives CDR1 MNHNY, CDR2 SVGAGI (reference sequence). CDR3 nucleotide sequence: TGTGCCAGCAGTAGTGACAGGCTTGGCTACACCTTC. Amino acids: CASSSDRLGYTF.

V is TRBV6-6 and J is TRBJ1-2; 9 bases map to TRBD1. In germline, CDR1 is MNHNY, CDR2 SVGAGI (reference sequence). The CDR3 extends over 15 amino acids. The V segment lost 4 bases and the J segment 9 bases; nucleotides outside the gene matches: 12. The CDR3 spells CASSSRQGDGSSYTF. In DNA, the CDR3 is TGTGCCAGCAGTTCCAGACAGGGGGACGGCTCAAGCTACACCTTC.

The chain joins TRBV28 to TRBJ1-6, with D possibly matching TRBD1 (5 bases). The V gene lost 3 bases and the J gene lost 10 bases, with 10 bases spanning the gap. Germline CDR1 reads MDHEN; CDR2 reads SYDVKM. This CDR3 has 13 residues. The CDR3 DNA reads as TGTGCCAGCAGTTTGCTTAGGGGCTCACCCCTCCACTTT. Translation: CASSLLRGSPLHF.

J is TRBJ1-2 and V is TRBV6-5; no firm D call. This CDR3 has 16 residues. Germline V lookup: CDR1 MNHEY, CDR2 SVGAGI. Deletions cut 0 bases from V and 4 bases from J, with 15 bases between. The CDR3 DNA follows: TGTGCCAGCAGTTACTCGACTATCGGCGGAACCTATGGCTACACCTTC. This translates into CASSYSTIGGTYGYTF.

V usage is TRBV7-9 and J usage is TRBJ2-3; tentative D call: TRBD1 (7 bases). Trimming cost V 6 bases and J 0 bases, with 16 bases left between them. Germline-derived CDR1 and CDR2 are SEHNR and FQNEAQ (reference sequence). CDR3 size: 16 residues. The CDR3 is CASRTRTGASTDTQYF. As DNA, the CDR3 is TGTGCCAGCAGGACTAGGACAGGAGCAAGCACAGATACGCAGTATTTT. Complete variable domain (other parts from reference TRBV7-9 and TRBJ2-3): DTGVSQNPRHKITKRGQNVTFRCDPISEHNRLYWYRQTLGQGPEFLTYFQNEAQLEKSRLLSDRFSAERPKGSFSTLEIQRTEQGDSAMYLCASRTRTGASTDTQYFGPGTRLTVL.

V is TRBV21-1 and J is TRBJ1-3; the table calls TRBD1, which could not be checked here. TRBV21-1 is an annotated pseudogene. The CDR3 totals 16 residues. In DNA, the CDR3 is TGTGCCAGCAGCTCCCGACAGGGAAGCTCTGGAAACACCATATATTTT. Its translation is CASSSRQGSSGNTIYF.

This sequence joins TRBV7-6 and TRBJ1-2; TRBD1 might be the D (6 bases). This CDR3 has 15 residues. V lost 5 bases and J lost 8, with 21 bases in between. CDR1 SGHVS and CDR2 FNYEAQ come from the germline V gene. CDR3 region: CASSASTGPSKGYTF. CDR3 in DNA: TGTGCCAGCAGCGCAAGTACAGGGCCCTCTAAAGGCTACACCTTC.

This clone has a single count. This chain joins TRBV6-4 and TRBJ2-2, with D unclear. V gave up 6 bases and J gave up 3 bases, with 11 bases separating them. Germline V gives CDR1 MRHNA, CDR2 SNTAGT. The CDR3 extends over 14 amino acids. The chain's CDR3 is CASSRKSDTGELFF. CDR3 sequence (DNA): TGTGCCAGCAGCCGCAAGTCGGACACCGGGGAGCTGTTTTTT.

This clone was detected once. The V gene is TRBV20-1, the J gene TRBJ1-3, with D unresolved. The germline gives CDR1 DFQATT, CDR2 SNEGSKA (reference sequence). The CDR3 has 11 amino acids. V was clipped by 2 bases and J by 8 bases, with 7 bases between them. Written as DNA, the CDR3 is TGCAGTGCTAGACAGATACACACCATATATTTT. Its protein product is CSARQIHTIYF.